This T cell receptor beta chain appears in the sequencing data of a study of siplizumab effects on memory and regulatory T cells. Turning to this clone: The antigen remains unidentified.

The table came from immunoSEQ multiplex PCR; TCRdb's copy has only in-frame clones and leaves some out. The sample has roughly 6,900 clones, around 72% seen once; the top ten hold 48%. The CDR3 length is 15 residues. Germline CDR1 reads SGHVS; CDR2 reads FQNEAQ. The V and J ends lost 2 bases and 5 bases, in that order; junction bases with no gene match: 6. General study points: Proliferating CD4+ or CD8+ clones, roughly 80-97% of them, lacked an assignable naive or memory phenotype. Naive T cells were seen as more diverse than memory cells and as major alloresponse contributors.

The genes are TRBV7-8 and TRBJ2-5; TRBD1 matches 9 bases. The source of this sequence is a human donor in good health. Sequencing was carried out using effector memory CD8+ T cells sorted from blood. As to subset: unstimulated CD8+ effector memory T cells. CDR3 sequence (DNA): TGTGCCAGCAGCTTACGGACAGGGGTTGGCGAGACCCAGTACTTC. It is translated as CASSLRTGVGETQYF.